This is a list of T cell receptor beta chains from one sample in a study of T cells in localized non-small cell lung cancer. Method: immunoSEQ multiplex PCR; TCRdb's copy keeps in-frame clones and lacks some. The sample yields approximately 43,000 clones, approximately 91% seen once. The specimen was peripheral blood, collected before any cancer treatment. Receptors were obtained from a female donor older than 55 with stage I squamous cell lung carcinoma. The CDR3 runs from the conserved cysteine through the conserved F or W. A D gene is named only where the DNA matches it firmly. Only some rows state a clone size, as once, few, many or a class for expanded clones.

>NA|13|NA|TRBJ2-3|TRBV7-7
TGTGCTAGCAGCTTTTTTGGCACAGATACGCAGTATTTT
CASSFFGTDTQYF
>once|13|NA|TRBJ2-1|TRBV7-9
TGTGCCAGCAGCTACCAGATTAACAATGAGCAGTTCTTC
CASSYQINNEQFF
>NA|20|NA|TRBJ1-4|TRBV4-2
TGTGCCAGCAGCCAAGAATGGCGGAAGAGCTTCACGGCAACTAATGAAAAACTGTTTTTT
CASSQEWRKSFTATNEKLFF
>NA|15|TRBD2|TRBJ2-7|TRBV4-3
TGCGCCAGCAGCCAAGACCCCCAACTAGCGGGAGTGCAGTACTTC
CASSQDPQLAGVQYF
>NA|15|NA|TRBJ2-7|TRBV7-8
TGTGCCAGCAGCTTAGTCCCACAGGGGGGGTCAGAGCAGTACTTC
CASSLVPQGGSEQYF
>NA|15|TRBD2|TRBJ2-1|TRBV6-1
TGTGCCAGCAGTGGGACTAGCGGGAGTTGGAATGAGCAGTTCTTC
CASSGTSGSWNEQFF
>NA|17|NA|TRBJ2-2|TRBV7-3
TGTGCCAGCAGCTTAAGCGGCAGTCCTTCGAACACCGGGGAGCTGTTTTTT
CASSLSGSPSNTGELFF
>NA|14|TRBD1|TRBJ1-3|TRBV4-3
TGCGCCAGCAGCGCATCAGGGGGCGGAAACACCATATATTTT
CASSASGGGNTIYF
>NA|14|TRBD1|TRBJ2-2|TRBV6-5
TGTGCCAGCAGGCGACAGGGGAACACCGGGGAGCTGTTTTTT
CASRRQGNTGELFF
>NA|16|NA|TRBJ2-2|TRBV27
TGTGCCAGCAGTTCGTACCTTACGACCAGAACCGGGGAGCTGTTTTTT
CASSSYLTTRTGELFF
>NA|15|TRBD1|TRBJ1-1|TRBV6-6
TGTGCCAGCAGCACAGGGGCTCTAATGAACACTGAAGCTTTCTTT
CASSTGALMNTEAFF
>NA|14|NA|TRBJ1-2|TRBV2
TGTGCCAGCAGTGTTGCGGGGGGGAACTATGGCTACACCTTC
CASSVAGGNYGYTF
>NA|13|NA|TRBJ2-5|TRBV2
TGTGCCAGCAGTGTAACCATCCGGGGGACCCAGTACTTC
CASSVTIRGTQYF
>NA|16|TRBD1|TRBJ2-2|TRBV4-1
TGCGCCAGCAGCCTACAGGGACAGGGGGCGGGCGGGGAGCTGTTTTTT
CASSLQGQGAGGELFF
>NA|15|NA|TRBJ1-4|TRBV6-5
TGTGCCAGCAGTTACAGAAGTGCAACTAATGAAAAACTGTTTTTT
CASSYRSATNEKLFF
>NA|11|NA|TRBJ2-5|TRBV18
TGTGCCAGCTCAAGCGGAGAGACCCAGTACTTC
CASSSGETQYF
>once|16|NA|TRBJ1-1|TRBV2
TGTGCCAGCAGACGACAGGCCGGCTTAAGGAACACTGAAGCTTTCTTT
CASRRQAGLRNTEAFF
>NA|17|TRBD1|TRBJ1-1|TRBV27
TGTGCCAGCAGTTCTTTTTTTATTACAGGGGTGAACACTGAAGCTTTCTTT
CASSSFFITGVNTEAFF
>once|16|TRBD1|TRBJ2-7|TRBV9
TGTGCCAGCAGCGTAGGGACTCCGGGACAGGCCTACGAGCAGTACTTC
CASSVGTPGQAYEQYF
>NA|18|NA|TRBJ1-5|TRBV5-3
TGTGCCAGAAGCTTGTTATACCTCACTGCCTGCCAAAATCAGCCCCAGCATTTT
CARSLLYLTACQNQPQHF
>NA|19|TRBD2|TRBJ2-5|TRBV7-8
TGTGCCAGCATTACCCGAGCGGGACTAGCGGGAGGGAGTCAAGAGACCCAGTACTTC
CASITRAGLAGGSQETQYF
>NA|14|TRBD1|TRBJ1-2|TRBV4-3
TGCGCCAGCAGCCAAGGACAGGGAAGAAGTGGCTACACCTTC
CASSQGQGRSGYTF
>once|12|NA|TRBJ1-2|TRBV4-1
TGCGCCAGCAGCGCGGACGGCTATGGCTACACCTTC
CASSADGYGYTF
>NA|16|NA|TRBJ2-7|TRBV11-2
TGTGCCAGCAGCTTAGATATAACTTATGGGGTCTACGAGCAGTACTTC
CASSLDITYGVYEQYF
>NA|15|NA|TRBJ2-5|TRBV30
TGTGCCTGCAGTCCCCTTAGCGGCTCGGGAGAGACCCAGTACTTC
CACSPLSGSGETQYF
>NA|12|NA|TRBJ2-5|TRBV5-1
TGCGCCAGCAGCTTGAACGGGGAGACCCAGTACTTC
CASSLNGETQYF
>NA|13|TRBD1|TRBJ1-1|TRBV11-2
TGTGCCAGCAGCTCGACAGGGGTAGGTGAAGCTTTCTTT
CASSSTGVGEAFF
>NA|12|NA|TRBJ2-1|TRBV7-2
TGTGCCAGCAGCCAGAGAGGTATTGAGCAGTTCTTC
CASSQRGIEQFF
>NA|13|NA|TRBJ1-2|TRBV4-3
TGCGCCAGCAGCCAAGACAGGGTGGGAGGCTACACCTTC
CASSQDRVGGYTF
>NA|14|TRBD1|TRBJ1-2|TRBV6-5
TGTGCCAGCAGTCGAGGACAGGAAAGCTATGGCTACACCTTC
CASSRGQESYGYTF
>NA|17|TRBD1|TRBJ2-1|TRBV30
TGTGCCTGGCGGACAGGGGGCAGAGGTTTCCCCTACAATGAGCAGTTCTTC
CAWRTGGRGFPYNEQFF
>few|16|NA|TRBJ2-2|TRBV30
TGTGCCTGGAGTGTACCTGATTATGCGGACACCGGGGAGCTGTTTTTT
CAWSVPDYADTGELFF
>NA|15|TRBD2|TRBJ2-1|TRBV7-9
TGTGCCAGCAGCTTTCCGACTAGCGGGAGTGATGAGCAGTTCTTC
CASSFPTSGSDEQFF
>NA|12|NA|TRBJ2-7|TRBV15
TGTGCCACGACTAAGGAGGGTTTCGAGCAGTACTTC
CATTKEGFEQYF
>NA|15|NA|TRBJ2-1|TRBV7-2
TGTGCCAGCAGCTTGAGTCTGGGCTCCTACAATGAGCAGTTCTTC
CASSLSLGSYNEQFF